This passage covers 25 T cell receptor beta chains from one sample sequenced in a study of T cells in Graves' hyperthyroidism and ophthalmopathy. Researchers amplified the TCR beta CDR3 regions from RNA transcripts. The TCR CDR3 first-round RT-PCR relied on the HTBI primer set. TCRdb re-derived calls from the multiplex PCR reads in MiXCR, one entry per CDR3 protein. The sample has 300,000 to 500,000 distinct CDR3 sequences; 11% to 15% are singletons. Sequencing used blood. The receptor set was obtained from a man aged 50 to 59 with Graves' ophthalmopathy.

This clonotype was seen only a few times. The chain carries TRBV6-1 and TRBJ2-2; 13 nucleotides match TRBD2. CDR3 length equals 16 residues. V lost 7 bases, J lost 6 bases, and 8 bases stayed unmatched. Looked up from germline, CDR1 is MNHNS and CDR2 is SASEGT. The CDR3 protein is CASISATSGRPGELFF. CDR3 coding DNA: TGTGCCAGCATTTCCGCGACTAGCGGGAGGCCCGGGGAGCTGTTTTTT.

This clonotype was detected many times. The rearrangement uses TRBV29-1 and TRBJ1-2, with TRBD1 identical over 9 bases. Germline V gene data show CDR1 as SQVTM and CDR2 as ANQGSEA. There are 13 residues in the CDR3. V was clipped by 5 bases and J by 4 bases; unmatched bases: 5. CDR3 amino acids: CSVRQGDGYGYTF. Here the CDR3 DNA reads TGCAGCGTTCGACAGGGGGATGGCTATGGCTACACCTTC.

The chain links TRBV6-1 to TRBJ2-7, with a weak D call TRBD1 (6 bases). V was pared by 5 bases and J by 0 bases, with 14 bases between. From germline, CDR1 is MNHNS and CDR2 SASEGT. The CDR3 runs to 15 residues. The CDR3 loop is CASSNYRELSYEQYF. The CDR3 bases are TGTGCCAGCAGTAACTACAGGGAACTCTCCTACGAGCAGTACTTC.

Details on this clonotype: One base away lies a much larger clone, so this may be a sequencing read error. The chain combines TRBV2 with TRBJ1-3; D is unclear. Germline assignment: CDR1 SNHLY and CDR2 FYNNEI. The CDR3 runs to 14 residues. The CDR3 DNA is TGTGCCAACAGTGAAAGGAGCTCTGGAAACACCATATATTTT. Translating gives CANSERSSGNTIYF.

Ten or more counts support this clonotype. The rearrangement uses TRBV3-1 and TRBJ2-7; D is perhaps TRBD1 (6 bases). The germline V and J ends were trimmed by 6 bases and 0 bases, with 6 bases remaining between them. This CDR3 is 12 amino acids long. Germline loops: CDR1 LGHDT, CDR2 YNNKEL (reference sequence). Here the CDR3 DNA reads TGTGCCAGCAGGGACAGCTCCTACGAGCAGTACTTC. It translates to CASRDSSYEQYF.

This clonotype was seen many times. The genes are TRBV28 and TRBJ2-5, with TRBD1 matching over 7 bases. The V segment lost 8 bases and the J segment 2 bases; nucleotides outside the gene matches: 11. The CDR3 length is 15 residues. In germline, CDR1 is MDHEN, CDR2 SYDVKM. The DNA for the CDR3 is TGTGCCAGCTCATCCTCCGGGACAGCTCAAGAGACCCAGTACTTC. Amino acids: CASSSSGTAQETQYF.

There are many counts of this clonotype. The chain uses TRBV10-3 and TRBJ2-7; 7 bases align to TRBD2. V lost 2 bases to trimming and J lost 1 base; unmatched junction nucleotides: 11. Germline values: CDR1 ENHRY, CDR2 SYGVKD. CDR3 length: 17 residues. DNA of the CDR3: TGTGCCATCAGTGAGAACCATGGAGCGGGAAGGTCCTACGAGCAGTACTTC. This encodes CAISENHGAGRSYEQYF.

This clonotype was observed at least ten times. This sequence joins TRBV11-2 and TRBJ2-1; possible D gene TRBD2, 5 bases. The length of the CDR3 is 16 residues. V lost 5 bases, J lost 6 bases, and 20 bases lay in between. Looked up from germline, CDR1 is SGHAT and CDR2 is FQNNGV. CDR3 protein: CASSPHFGERSNEQFF. CDR3 sequence (DNA): TGTGCCAGCAGCCCACACTTTGGGGAGCGGTCCAATGAGCAGTTCTTC.

The table lists this clonotype with many counts. The chain carries TRBV5-1 and TRBJ1-2; 8 bases fit TRBD1. The V and J ends lost 4 bases and 3 bases, in that order; junction bases with no gene match: 5. The CDR3 is 14 amino acids. From germline, CDR1 is SGHRS and CDR2 YFSETQ. Here the CDR3 DNA reads TGCGCCAGCAGCGCAGGACAGGGTGACTATGGCTACACCTTC. Translating it yields CASSAGQGDYGYTF.

This chain uses TRBV30 with TRBJ2-3, with D possibly TRBD1 on 6 matching bases. V shed 2 bases and J shed 11 bases, with 14 bases lying between them. The CDR3 is 12 residues long. Germline values: CDR1 GTSNPN, CDR2 SVGIG (reference sequence). In DNA, the CDR3 is TGTGCCTGGAGTTACCGGGACAATGGGCAGTATTTT. Translation: CAWSYRDNGQYF.

The rearrangement joins TRBV5-1 to TRBJ2-1, with D hard to call. Trimming removed 0 bases at V and 5 bases at J, with 6 bases between. This CDR3 is 13 amino acids long. Germline V gene data show CDR1 as SGHRS and CDR2 as YFSETQ. Here the CDR3 reads CASSLDSHNEQFF. In nucleotides, the CDR3 is TGCGCCAGCAGCTTGGATTCCCACAATGAGCAGTTCTTC.

This clonotype came up many times. CDR3 residues: CASSKRGLGEKLFF. CDR3 nucleotides: TGTGCCAGCAGCAAACGAGGGTTGGGCGAAAAACTGTTTTTT. This chain links TRBV3-1 with TRBJ1-4; D unresolved. Per germline, CDR1 LGHDT and CDR2 YNNKEL (reference sequence). This CDR3 is built from 14 residues. With 5 bases removed from V and 8 bases from J, the gap between germline ends came to 15 bases.

This clonotype has only a few counts. The V call is TRBV15, the J call TRBJ2-5; 10 nucleotides agree with TRBD2. Trimming removed 5 bases from V and 5 bases from J; junction bases left unmatched: 17. CDR3 length: 18 amino acids. In germline, CDR1 is LNHNV, CDR2 YYDKDF (reference sequence). CDR3 sequence reads: CATSWGSSGSRFVETQYF. CDR3 bases: TGTGCCACCAGCTGGGGGTCTAGCGGGAGTCGGTTCGTTGAGACCCAGTACTTC.

This clonotype has a count of ten or more. The rearrangement links TRBV20-1 to TRBJ1-2, with D perhaps TRBD1 (5 bases). Trimming stripped 0 bases from V and 8 bases from J, with 10 bases between. Germline lookup yields CDR1 DFQATT and CDR2 SNEGSKA (reference sequence). The CDR3 has 12 amino acids. The CDR3 loop is CSARDIGVGYTF. The CDR3 DNA reads as TGCAGTGCTAGAGATATAGGGGTAGGCTACACCTTC.

The genes are TRBV6-1 and TRBJ2-3; 8 bases map to TRBD1. The V segment lost 2 bases and the J segment 6 bases; nucleotides outside the gene matches: 7. Looked up from germline, CDR1 is MNHNS and CDR2 is SASEGT. The CDR3 extends over 15 amino acids. The CDR3 DNA follows: TGTGCCAGCAGTGAATCGGACAGGGTTTTTGATACGCAGTATTTT. Protein sequence: CASSESDRVFDTQYF.

As regards this clonotype: The junction shows a germline mismatch at one end, possibly a read error. The chain has TRBV5-1 and TRBJ2-3; a weak D match, TRBD2 (5 bases). CDR3 length: 15 residues. Germline V gene data show CDR1 as SGHRS and CDR2 as YFSETQ. CDR3 region: CASSDWSGNTDTQYF. The CDR3 DNA sequence: TGTGCCAGCAGCGATTGGTCGGGAAACACAGATACGCAGTATTTT.

V gene TRBV6-1 combines with J gene TRBJ2-5; 9 positions agree with TRBD1. The CDR3 length is 17 residues. The V gene's germline CDR1 is MNHNS and CDR2 SASEGT. V shed 6 bases, J shed 4 bases, and the junction held 15 bases outside the gene matches. CDR3 protein: CASRTLLGQGIPETQYF. CDR3 coding DNA: TGTGCCAGCAGGACCCTACTTGGACAGGGGATACCAGAGACCCAGTACTTC.

This clonotype was picked up many times. This rearrangement joins TRBV28 to TRBJ2-2; the match to TRBD2 covers 10 bases. The germline CDR1 and CDR2 sequences are MDHEN and SYDVKM. The CDR3 loop spans 18 amino acids. V trimming: 5 bases; J trimming: 6 bases; junction bases outside the gene matches: 15. The CDR3 region is CASSPGGSGRWFAGELFF. The CDR3 region has the DNA TGTGCCAGCAGTCCCGGGGGTAGCGGGAGGTGGTTCGCCGGGGAGCTGTTTTTT.

This clonotype was picked up many times. The chain combines TRBV2 with TRBJ2-4, with no clear D. This CDR3 has 15 residues. V lost 2 bases and J 6 bases, leaving 14 bases between the germline ends. Germline lookup yields CDR1 SNHLY and CDR2 FYNNEI. The CDR3 coding sequence is TGTGCCAGCAGTGAACTTCACGGCCCCGCAAACATTCAGTACTTC. Residues: CASSELHGPANIQYF.

The chain joins TRBV6-1 to TRBJ2-1, with 8 bases matching TRBD1. Germline CDR1 and CDR2: MNHNS and SASEGT. The CDR3 is 16 residues long. J lost 3 bases, V lost 5 bases, and 9 bases had no gene match. The CDR3 loop reads CASSSDRGGIYNEQFF. CDR3 nucleotides: TGTGCCAGCAGTTCTGACAGGGGCGGAATCTACAATGAGCAGTTCTTC.

This clonotype was seen ten or more times. The chain recombines TRBV18 with TRBJ2-1; 10 bases agree with TRBD2. Losses at the gene ends were 1 base for V and 7 bases for J; bases not matched to a gene: 7. The CDR3 sequence is 16 residues long. In germline, CDR1 is KGHSH, CDR2 LQKENI. In DNA, the CDR3 is TGTGCCAGCTCACCACTAGCGGGAGGTGGAGTAAATGAGCAGTTCTTC. Translation gives CASSPLAGGGVNEQFF.

There are many counts of this clonotype. This chain uses TRBV2 with TRBJ2-3; D gene ambiguous. V was pared by 6 bases and J by 5 bases, with 6 bases between. In germline, CDR1 is SNHLY, CDR2 FYNNEI. The CDR3 runs to 11 residues. DNA of the CDR3: TGTGCCAGCAGCCCCAAAGATACGCAGTATTTT. Amino acid sequence: CASSPKDTQYF.

This chain links TRBV29-1 with TRBJ2-1, with D perhaps TRBD2 (5 bases). In germline, CDR1 is SQVTM, CDR2 ANQGSEA. V was cut by 6 bases and J by 0 bases, with 12 bases left in between. The CDR3 runs to 14 residues. CDR3 loop: CSVAGGGSYNEQFF. DNA of the CDR3: TGCAGCGTGGCAGGAGGCGGCTCCTACAATGAGCAGTTCTTC.

This clonotype has ten or more counts. This sequence joins TRBV15 and TRBJ1-2, with D unclear. V lost 0 bases, J lost 7 bases, and 3 bases lay in between. The CDR3 has 11 amino acids. Germline CDR1 is LNHNV and CDR2 is YYDKDF (reference sequence). CDR3 amino acids: CATSRDSGYTF. The CDR3 DNA follows: TGTGCCACCAGCAGAGATTCTGGCTACACCTTC.

The sample holds a few counts of this clonotype. This chain uses TRBV20-1 with TRBJ2-7, with D possibly TRBD2 on 5 matching bases. This CDR3 has 13 amino acids. The V and J ends lost 2 bases and 1 base respectively, with 9 bases between them. The V gene's germline CDR1 is DFQATT and CDR2 SNEGSKA (reference sequence). The CDR3 reads CSARYLASYEQYF. As DNA, the CDR3 is TGCAGTGCTAGATACCTAGCTTCCTACGAGCAGTACTTC.